A selection of T cell receptor beta chains follows, all from one sample in a study of shared clonotypes between healthy human individuals. Libraries were prepared by immunoSEQ multiplex PCR; TCRdb keeps only in-frame clonotypes and omits some of them. Seen here are about 980,000 clones, 70% to 85% observed once, and the top ten hold around 1.5%. The sample comprised memory CD4+ T cells sorted from blood. These receptors were taken from a man in his late teens or twenties in good health. Both conserved end residues are part of each CDR3. A D gene is named only where the DNA matches it firmly. Clone size is shown for a subset of rows, as once, few, many or a class of expanded clone.

TRBV11-2	.	TRBD2	TRBJ2-7	TGTGCCAGCAGGCGGGACGCCGGGACTAGCGGGAGTTTACACTTC	CASRRDAGTSGSLHF
TRBV2	.	TRBD1	TRBJ2-7	TGTGCCAGCAGTCAGGGACAGGGCGGGCCCTACGAGCAGTACTTC	CASSQGQGGPYEQYF
TRBV30	.	.	TRBJ1-3	TGTGCCTGGAATAGGGCAGGACCCTCTGGAAACACCATATATTTT	CAWNRAGPSGNTIYF
TRBV18	.	TRBD1	TRBJ2-7	TGTGCCAGCTCACCATTGGGACAGGGGGCCCACGAGCAGTACTTC	CASSPLGQGAHEQYF
TRBV6-1	.	.	TRBJ2-7	TGTGCCAGCACCATCAAGGAGACCTCCTACGAGCAGTACTTC	CASTIKETSYEQYF
TRBV10-2	.	.	TRBJ1-2	TGCGCCAGCAGTGAGCCTGGCCAGGGATCTGGCTACACCTTC	CASSEPGQGSGYTF
TRBV5-4	.	TRBD1	TRBJ2-1	TGTGCCAGCAGCTTGGTGGGACAGTACAATGAGCAGTTCTTC	CASSLVGQYNEQFF
TRBV19	.	.	TRBJ1-1	TGTGCCAGTAGTATAGGCCGGGAGAAGAACACTGAAGCTTTCTTT	CASSIGREKNTEAFF
TRBV6-1	.	.	TRBJ2-7	TGTGCCAGCAGTGGACGGGACGGTAGCTCCTACGAGCAGTACTTC	CASSGRDGSSYEQYF
TRBV11-2	once	.	TRBJ2-7	TGTGCCAGCAGTGATGCGGGAACAGGGATATACGAGCAGTACTTC	CASSDAGTGIYEQYF
TRBV15	.	.	TRBJ2-2	TGTGCCACCAGCAGAGATATGGCCGGGGAGCTGTTTTTT	CATSRDMAGELFF
TRBV7-2	.	TRBD2	TRBJ2-7	TGTGCCAGCAGCTTAGACGGGACTAGTTGGGGGAGCTACGAGCAGTACTTC	CASSLDGTSWGSYEQYF
TRBV11-2	few	.	TRBJ2-2	TGTGCCAGCAGCTTAGAGAGGGGGACACGGAACACCGGGGAGCTGTTTTTT	CASSLERGTRNTGELFF
TRBV9	.	.	TRBJ1-6	TGTGCCAGCAGCGTCGGGGCGGATAATTCACCCCTCCACTTT	CASSVGADNSPLHF
TRBV15	.	.	TRBJ1-5	TGTGCCACCAGCAGAGGGGGGGACATCAATCAGCCCCAGCATTTT	CATSRGGDINQPQHF
TRBV11-2	few	.	TRBJ1-3	TGTGCCAGCAGCCCTCAGAGGACCCTTGGAAACACCATATATTTT	CASSPQRTLGNTIYF
TRBV7-2	.	TRBD2	TRBJ2-3	TGTGCCAGCAGCCGAGGGACTAGCGGTGGGGATACGCAGTATTTT	CASSRGTSGGDTQYF
TRBV6-1	.	TRBD1	TRBJ2-1	TGTGCCAGCAGTGAGCCAGGGGGCGCGATCAATGAGCAGTTCTTC	CASSEPGGAINEQFF
TRBV9	once	.	TRBJ2-7	TGTGCCAGCAGCGTAGCGCTCGGCAGCTACGAGCAGTACTTC	CASSVALGSYEQYF
TRBV4-1	.	TRBD1	TRBJ2-7	TGCGCCAGCAGCCGGGGACAGGGGTCCTTTCTCTACGAGCAGTACTTC	CASSRGQGSFLYEQYF
TRBV10-3	.	.	TRBJ1-1	TGTGCCATCACACAGGGATTCACATGGGACACTGAAGCTTTCTTT	CAITQGFTWDTEAFF
TRBV10-3	.	.	TRBJ2-7	TGTGCCATCAGTGAGTCAGGGGGACACGCCTACGAGCAGTACTTC	CAISESGGHAYEQYF
TRBV7-3	.	.	TRBJ1-1	TGTGCCAGCAAAGGGGGGGTTGGTGGCACTGAAGCTTTCTTT	CASKGGVGGTEAFF
TRBV30	.	.	TRBJ1-4	TGTGCCTGGGGGCGACAGTTTAATGAAAAACTGTTTTTT	CAWGRQFNEKLFF
TRBV27	.	.	TRBJ1-1	TGTGCCAGCAGTTCTTTCTTGGGTACTGAAGCTTTCTTT	CASSSFLGTEAFF
TRBV2	.	.	TRBJ2-1	TGTGCCAGCAGTGAATGGGGGGAGTTTAGGGACGATGAGCAGTTCTTC	CASSEWGEFRDDEQFF
TRBV11-2	.	TRBD1	TRBJ1-2	TGTGCCAGCAGCTTAAATCAGGGGGTGCGTAATGGCTACACCTTC	CASSLNQGVRNGYTF
TRBV11-2	.	TRBD2	TRBJ2-1	TGTGCCAGCAGCTTAGAGGCGGGAGGTTTGGGTGAGCAGTTCTTC	CASSLEAGGLGEQFF
TRBV19	.	TRBD1	TRBJ2-2	TGTGCCAGTTGCCAGGGGGCGAACAGGGAGCTGTTTTTT	CASCQGANRELFF
TRBV6-5	.	TRBD2	TRBJ2-7	TGTGCCAGCAGTTACTCGGAGGCTAGCGGGGGGTACGAGCAGTACTTC	CASSYSEASGGYEQYF
TRBV5-1	.	TRBD1	TRBJ2-7	TGCGCCAGCAGCCGAATTCCGGGACAGGGACGGGAGCAGTACTTC	CASSRIPGQGREQYF
TRBV5-1	.	TRBD1	TRBJ2-7	TGCGCCAGCAGCACGTGGGGACAGGGCTACGAGCAGTACTTC	CASSTWGQGYEQYF
TRBV7-9	.	TRBD1	TRBJ1-6	TGTGCCAGCGGTGGACAGGGTTCACCCCTCCACTTT	CASGGQGSPLHF
TRBV7-2	once	TRBD2	TRBJ2-7	TGTGCCAGCAGCTTGAGTATTGGCGGGAGCTCCTACGAGCAGTACTTC	CASSLSIGGSSYEQYF
TRBV7-2	.	.	TRBJ2-5	TGTGCCAGCATCCCTGTGAAGGAGACCCAGTACTTC	CASIPVKETQYF
TRBV5-6	.	.	TRBJ2-3	TGTGCCAGCAGCTTTCTAGGTCCAGGAGGGGGAGATACGCAGTATTTT	CASSFLGPGGGDTQYF
TRBV4-1	.	.	TRBJ1-5	TGCGCCAGCAGCCAAGATGGGAAGTGGAATCAGCCCCAGCATTTT	CASSQDGKWNQPQHF
TRBV5-1	few	.	TRBJ1-1	TGCGCCAGCAGCCCTTCGGGAGGGAACACTGAAGCTTTCTTT	CASSPSGGNTEAFF
TRBV19	.	TRBD1	TRBJ1-6	TGTGCCAGTAGTACGACAGGGGTTTTCTCACCCCTCCACTTT	CASSTTGVFSPLHF
TRBV11-2	once	TRBD1	TRBJ2-3	TGTGCCAGCACCACCCGGACAGGGAGCACAGATACGCAGTATTTT	CASTTRTGSTDTQYF
TRBV2	once	.	TRBJ2-1	TGTGCCAGCAAGTCAGGTTCGAACAATGAGCAGTTCTTC	CASKSGSNNEQFF
TRBV7-2	.	.	TRBJ2-7	TGTGCCAGCAGCTTAGCGATTCTGCCCTTCTCCTACGAGCAGTACTTC	CASSLAILPFSYEQYF
TRBV5-6	.	.	TRBJ2-3	TGTGCCAGCAGCTTGGGCAGCACAGATACGCAGTATTTT	CASSLGSTDTQYF
TRBV6-1	.	.	TRBJ1-1	TGTGCCAGCAGATACACCGGGACACACGAAGCTTTCTTT	CASRYTGTHEAFF
TRBV18	.	TRBD1	TRBJ1-6	TGTGCCAGCTCCAGGGACAGTCCCGTTGATTCACCCCTCCACTTT	CASSRDSPVDSPLHF